The next 25 T cell receptor beta chains were all read from a single sample in a study of blood T cell repertoires in COVID-19. The method was immunoSEQ multiplex PCR; TCRdb's version includes in-frame clones alone and lacks a portion of them. The table includes roughly 84,000 clones, over 70% detected once. The sequenced material came from peripheral blood. The source of these receptors is a woman in her fifties or sixties with acute or convalescent COVID-19.

This clone appeared a single time. The chain uses TRBV28 and TRBJ2-2; 7 nucleotides line up with TRBD1. The trim removed 6 bases at V and 5 bases at J, leaving 12 bases unmatched. Germline CDR1 MDHEN, CDR2 SYDVKM. There are 16 residues in the CDR3. CDR3 DNA: TGTGCCAGCAGCCCCAGGGGGAAGGGGGAGACCGGGGAGCTGTTTTTT. Translation gives CASSPRGKGETGELFF. The variable domain in full, completed from reference TRBV28 and TRBJ2-2, reads DVKVTQSSRYLVKRTGEKVFLECVQDMDHENMFWYRQDPGLGLRLIYFSYDVKMKEKGDIPEGYSVSREKKERFSLILESASTNQTSMYLCASSPRGKGETGELFFGEGSRLTVL.

In its sample, this clone was seen once. This chain links TRBV6-2 or TRBV6-3 with TRBJ2-4, with 8 bases lining up with TRBD2. This CDR3 is built from 16 residues. V trimming: 5 bases; J trimming: 0 bases; junction bases outside the gene matches: 6. In germline, CDR1 is MNHEY, CDR2 SVGEGT. The DNA for the CDR3 is TGTGCCAGCAGTAAGAGCGGGGGCCTAGCCAAAAACATTCAGTACTTC. Residues: CASSKSGGLAKNIQYF.

As to this clone: Its ends do not fully match the called genes, so a read error is possible. The chain couples TRBV5-6 to TRBJ2-1, with 7 bases lining up with TRBD1. The germline CDR1 and CDR2 sequences are SGHDT and YYEEEE. This CDR3 is 14 amino acids long. The CDR3 is CASSWDSHSNGQFF. The CDR3 nucleotides are TGTGCCAGCAGCTGGGACAGCCACTCGAATGGGCAGTTCTTC.

This rearrangement joins TRBV28 to TRBJ1-5; TRBD1 aligns across 8 bases. Germline CDR1 reads MDHEN; CDR2 reads SYDVKM. After removal of 7 bases from V and 2 bases from J, the junction contained 7 bases not matched to a gene. This CDR3 is 15 amino acids long. CDR3 coding DNA: TGTGCCAGCATCAACGGACAGGGCGGCAATCAGCCCCAGCATTTT. It is translated as CASINGQGGNQPQHF.

The genes are TRBV4-1 and TRBJ2-6; no clear D gene. V shed 0 bases and J shed 2 bases, with 5 bases lying between them. The CDR3 loop spans 15 amino acids. The germline gives CDR1 MGHRA, CDR2 YSYEKL. The CDR3 coding sequence is TGCGCCAGCAGCCAAGATGGGCCTGGGGCCAACGTCCTGACTTTC. It yields the protein CASSQDGPGANVLTF.

CDR3 sequence reads: CASSLGEQGPLHF. As DNA, the CDR3 is TGTGCCAGCAGCTTAGGGGAACAGGGACCCCTCCACTTT. The V call is TRBV7-6, the J call TRBJ1-6, with a tentative D call TRBD1 (6 bases). This CDR3 spans 13 amino acids. V lost 1 base and J lost 12, with 10 bases in between. Germline-derived CDR1 and CDR2 are SGHVS and FNYEAQ.

The chain recombines TRBV19 with TRBJ1-1, with no clear D. V was cut by 7 bases and J by 5 bases, with 14 bases left in between. The CDR3 totals 13 residues. CDR1 is LNHDA and CDR2 is SQIVND in the germline V gene (reference sequence). The CDR3 DNA reads TGTGCCAGTACTCTAACGGCAGGTACTGAAGCTTTCTTT. The encoded protein is CASTLTAGTEAFF.

The gene calls are TRBV3-1 (or the pseudogene TRBV3-2) and TRBJ2-6; D remains unclear. The ends were cut back, 4 bases at V and 0 bases at J, with 10 bases in the middle. The germline V gene has CDR1 LGHDT and CDR2 YNNKEL (reference sequence). The CDR3 consists of 16 residues. CDR3 DNA sequence: TGTGCCAGCAGCCGAGCCTTACTCTCTGGGGCCAACGTCCTGACTTTC. Translation: CASSRALLSGANVLTF.

The V gene is TRBV7-8, the J gene TRBJ1-6; a weak D match, TRBD1 (6 bases). V dropped 5 bases and J dropped 0 bases, with 11 bases sitting between them. The V gene's germline CDR1 is SGHVS and CDR2 FQNEAQ. The CDR3 consists of 16 residues. For the CDR3, the DNA is TGTGCCAGCAGCCGAGGGGGGCTCTCCTATAATTCACCCCTCCACTTT. It yields the protein CASSRGGLSYNSPLHF.

The count of this clone is one. The chain recombines TRBV20-1 with TRBJ2-3, with TRBD1 as a possible D gene (5 bases). V was shortened by 3 bases and J by 2 bases, with 18 bases between the two germline ends. This CDR3 contains 16 residues. Germline CDR1 reads DFQATT; CDR2 reads SNEGSKA (reference sequence). CDR3 coding DNA: TGCAGTGCTAGTGGTCTCCGACAGATGATCACAGATACGCAGTATTTT. Its translation: CSASGLRQMITDTQYF.

The CDR3, as DNA: TGTGCCAGCAGTTTCCATTACGCAGGGAACAATGAGCAGTTCTTC. It codes for CASSFHYAGNNEQFF. The V and J genes are TRBV6-5 and TRBJ2-1; tentative D call: TRBD1 (5 bases). The CDR3 is 15 amino acids. Trimming pared 4 bases from V and 5 bases from J, leaving 15 bases between. Germline V lookup: CDR1 MNHEY, CDR2 SVGAGI.

V gene TRBV5-1 combines with J gene TRBJ1-1; no clear D gene. From germline, CDR1 is SGHRS and CDR2 YFSETQ. The CDR3 sequence is 15 residues long. V was shortened by 0 bases and J by 3 bases, with 12 bases between the two germline ends. The DNA for the CDR3 is TGCGCCAGCAGCTTGGGTGGCGGCAGTTACACTGAAGCTTTCTTT. Its protein product is CASSLGGGSYTEAFF.

Only a few counts were recorded for this clone. The CDR3 loop reads CASSQEADRVGEAFF. In nucleotides, the CDR3 is TGTGCCAGCAGCCAAGAGGCAGACAGGGTTGGTGAAGCTTTCTTT. The chain couples TRBV4-2 to TRBJ1-1; 7 bases are shared with TRBD1. The CDR3 sequence is 15 residues long. The germline CDR1 and CDR2 sequences are LGHNA and YNFKEQ. V lost 0 bases and J lost 7; bases outside the gene matches: 8.

In its sample, this clone was seen once. The J gene is TRBJ1-2, the V gene TRBV7-2, with D uncertain. CDR1 and CDR2 (germline): SGHTA, FQGNSA. V dropped 2 bases and J dropped 8 bases, with 12 bases sitting between them. The CDR3 loop spans 13 amino acids. As DNA, the CDR3 is TGTGCCAGCAGCTTACACCGTCCTATAGGCTACACCTTC. Translated, it gives CASSLHRPIGYTF.

The rearrangement links TRBV5-6 to TRBJ2-4, with D possibly TRBD1 on 6 matching bases. Trimming removed 2 bases at V and 1 base at J, with 16 bases between. Germline values: CDR1 SGHDT, CDR2 YYEEEE. The CDR3 totals 17 residues. Here the CDR3 reads CASSLLQGQGAKNIQYF. The CDR3 DNA reads as TGTGCCAGCAGCTTACTGCAGGGCCAGGGGGCCAAAAACATTCAGTACTTC.

The chain couples TRBV27 to TRBJ2-2, with D perhaps TRBD2 (5 bases). This CDR3 contains 13 residues. The germline gives CDR1 MNHEY, CDR2 SMNVEV (reference sequence). V lost 3 bases and J 5 bases, leaving 7 bases between the germline ends. The CDR3: CASSFGGTGELFF. In DNA, the CDR3 is TGTGCCAGCAGTTTCGGAGGAACCGGGGAGCTGTTTTTT.

This chain links TRBV11-2 with TRBJ2-7, with 9 positions matching TRBD1. CDR1 and CDR2 from the germline V gene are SGHAT and FQNNGV. V gave up 3 bases and J gave up 0 bases; unmatched junction bases: 6. The CDR3 has 16 amino acids. The CDR3 region has the DNA TGTGCCAGCAGCTTCCACCGGGACAGGGCCTCCTACGAGCAGTACTTC. Protein product: CASSFHRDRASYEQYF.

The chain employs TRBV19 and TRBJ1-4; possibly TRBD1 for D (5 bases). Between the trimmed V and J ends, which lost 7 bases and 7 bases, there was a span of 13 bases. CDR3 length: 13 amino acids. In germline, CDR1 is LNHDA, CDR2 SQIVND (reference sequence). This CDR3 is CASTPAGGEKLFF. Written as DNA, the CDR3 is TGTGCCAGTACCCCGGCGGGGGGTGAAAAACTGTTTTTT.

The chain combines TRBV7-3 with TRBJ2-1, with TRBD1 matching over 9 bases. The CDR3 runs to 17 residues. The germline V gene has CDR1 SGHTA and CDR2 FQGTGA. V shed 2 bases and J 9 bases; nucleotides not matched to a gene: 14. CDR3 amino acids: CASSLLVQGARQSEQFF. Written as DNA, the CDR3 is TGTGCCAGCAGCTTACTCGTACAGGGGGCGCGACAGAGTGAGCAGTTCTTC.

The chain is built from TRBV6-2 or TRBV6-3 and TRBJ1-2, with D unclear. CDR3 length equals 12 residues. CDR1 is MNHEY, CDR2 SVGEGT, per germline. V was clipped by 5 bases and J by 4 bases, with 8 bases between them. The DNA for the CDR3 is TGTGCCAGCAGTCTAGGCGGCTATGGCTACACCTTC. Translated: CASSLGGYGYTF.

The rearrangement uses TRBV9 and TRBJ1-4; 7 bases are a match to TRBD1. The CDR3 extends over 13 amino acids. Looked up from germline, CDR1 is SGDLS and CDR2 is YYNGEE. Trimming removed 4 bases from V and 8 bases from J; junction bases left unmatched: 5. CDR3: CASSTGTAEKLFF. CDR3 nucleotide sequence: TGTGCCAGCAGCACTGGGACAGCCGAAAAACTGTTTTTT.

The V gene is TRBV7-2, the J gene TRBJ1-4; D perhaps matches TRBD1 (6 bases). The CDR3 totals 15 residues. CDR1 SGHTA and CDR2 FQGNSA come from the germline V gene. The ends were cut back, 5 bases at V and 5 bases at J, with 15 bases in the middle. CDR3 in amino acids: CASSAIQGLNEKLFF. CDR3 DNA sequence: TGTGCCAGCAGCGCGATACAGGGCTTAAATGAAAAACTGTTTTTT.

This chain joins TRBV5-1 and TRBJ2-3; D not resolved. Trimming removed 6 bases at V and 2 bases at J, with 13 bases between. There are 14 residues in the CDR3. Germline V gene data show CDR1 as SGHRS and CDR2 as YFSETQ. The CDR3 sequence: CASTPGQFTDTQYF. CDR3 sequence (DNA): TGCGCCAGCACCCCTGGCCAGTTCACAGATACGCAGTATTTT.

The chain couples TRBV7-8 to TRBJ2-2; the match to TRBD1 covers 9 bases. Unmatched junction bases numbered 3, after V lost 1 base and J lost 3 bases. Germline assignment: CDR1 SGHVS and CDR2 FQNEAQ. CDR3 size: 16 residues. CDR3 sequence reads: CASSLGGQGDTGELFF. DNA for the CDR3: TGTGCCAGCAGCTTAGGGGGACAGGGAGACACCGGGGAGCTGTTTTTT.

The genes are TRBV19 and TRBJ2-3; 10 bases agree with TRBD2. Germline CDR1 LNHDA, CDR2 SQIVND (reference sequence). J gave up 1 base and V 4 bases, and 8 bases lay outside the gene matches. The CDR3 extends over 17 amino acids. CDR3 sequence: CASSTLAAGGGTDTQYF. In DNA, the CDR3 is TGTGCCAGTAGTACCCTAGCAGCGGGGGGGGGCACAGATACGCAGTATTTT.